This T cell receptor (beta chain) was retrieved from a study of blood T cell repertoires in COVID-19. About the research overall: Samples came from the United States, Italy and Spain, spanning acute and convalescent COVID-19. T cells, B-cell-depleted T cells, or PBMCs supplied cDNA or gDNA.

This clone was picked up one time. The CDR3 spans 15 residues. Trimming took off 3 bases at V and 1 base at J, with 13 bases between the two ends. CDR1 and CDR2 from the germline V gene are LGHNA and YSLEER. In the source study's methods: By means of reference gene primer amplification, nucleated cell counts were estimated. The repertoire was sequenced with immunoSEQ multiplex PCR; TCRdb's copy has only in-frame clones and lacks some. From that table come the V and J calls and clone size; the DNA was used to work out D and trimming. The sample includes a few hundred thousand clones, about four fifths seen only once; the top ten take 3.1%.

The rearrangement joins TRBV4-3 to TRBJ2-7; possible D gene TRBD2, 6 bases. The material sequenced was peripheral blood. The sequence was collected from a young woman with acute or convalescent COVID-19. For the CDR3, the DNA is TGCGCCAGCAGCCAGACTAGAAGTGGGTCCTACGAGCAGTACTTC. Protein sequence: CASSQTRSGSYEQYF.